A selection of T cell receptor beta chains follows, all from one sample in a study of T cell responses to AZD1222 COVID-19 vaccine. Profiling relied on immunoSEQ multiplex PCR, and the TCRdb table lists in-frame clones only, not all of them. This sample yields roughly 84,000 clones, of which roughly nine tenths are seen a single time; around 1.5% belongs to the top ten. The sample was peripheral blood, taken on day 0 of AZD1222 vaccination. The receptors here all came from an adult in good health. Both conserved end residues are part of each CDR3. The order of the fields is CDR3 length, V gene, D gene, clone size, J gene, CDR3 DNA, CDR3 protein. A D gene is named only where the DNA matches it firmly. Where a row states a size, it is once, few, many or the class of an expanded clone; other rows omit it.

>14|TRBV5-1|.|.|TRBJ2-3
TGCGCCAGCAGCTCCGGATCAGCCACAGATACGCAGTATTTT
CASSSGSATDTQYF
>14|TRBV7-9|TRBD1|.|TRBJ1-1
TGTGCCAGCAGCTTAGCAGACAGGGGCACTGAAGCTTTCTTT
CASSLADRGTEAFF
>12|TRBV29-1|.|few|TRBJ2-5
TGCAGCGTCTGCCCCGACGGAGAGACCCAGTACTTC
CSVCPDGETQYF
>14|TRBV30|.|.|TRBJ1-5
TGTGCCTTTCAGGAGGGAGGAGGCAATCAGCCCCAGCATTTT
CAFQEGGGNQPQHF
>16|TRBV18|.|once|TRBJ1-6
TGTGCCAGCTCACCACCGTCCGGGACTCGAGGGTCACCCCTCCACTTT
CASSPPSGTRGSPLHF
>15|TRBV9|.|.|TRBJ2-1
TGTGCCAGCAGCGCCGGGACATATGTAGTGAATGAGCAGTTCTTC
CASSAGTYVVNEQFF
>15|TRBV7-9|TRBD2|.|TRBJ2-5
TGTGCCAGCAGCACCCGACTAGCAGATCAAGAGACCCAGTACTTC
CASSTRLADQETQYF
>14|TRBV18|.|.|TRBJ1-1
TGTGCCAGCTCACCATCTATAGAGAACACTGAAGCTTTCTTT
CASSPSIENTEAFF
>15|TRBV18|.|.|TRBJ2-7
TGTGCCAGCTCCCCAACGGGGATAGCAACCTACGAGCAGTACTTC
CASSPTGIATYEQYF
>13|TRBV19|.|.|TRBJ2-7
TGTGCCAGTAGTCAGGCCGGGACCTACGAGCAGTACTTC
CASSQAGTYEQYF
>11|TRBV3-1/TRBV3-2|.|.|TRBJ1-1
TGTGCCAGCAGCCATGCCTCCAGCGCTTTCTTT
CASSHASSAFF
>18|TRBV5-8|TRBD1|once|TRBJ1-1
TGTGCCAGCCCGTGGATGTTTTTCGGGACAGGGCCGAACACTGAAGCTTTCTTT
CASPWMFFGTGPNTEAFF